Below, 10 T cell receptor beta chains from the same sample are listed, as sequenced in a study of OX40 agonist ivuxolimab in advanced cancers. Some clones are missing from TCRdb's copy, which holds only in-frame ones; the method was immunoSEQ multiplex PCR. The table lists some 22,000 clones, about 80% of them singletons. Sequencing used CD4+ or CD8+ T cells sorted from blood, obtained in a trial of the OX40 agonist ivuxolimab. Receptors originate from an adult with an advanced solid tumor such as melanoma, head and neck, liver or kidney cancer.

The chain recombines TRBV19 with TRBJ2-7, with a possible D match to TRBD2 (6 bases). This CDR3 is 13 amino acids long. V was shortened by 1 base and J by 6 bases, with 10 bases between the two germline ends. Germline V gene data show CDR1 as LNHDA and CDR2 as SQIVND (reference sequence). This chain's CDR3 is CASSIAGSPEQYF. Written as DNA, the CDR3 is TGTGCCAGTAGTATAGCCGGGAGCCCCGAGCAGTACTTC.

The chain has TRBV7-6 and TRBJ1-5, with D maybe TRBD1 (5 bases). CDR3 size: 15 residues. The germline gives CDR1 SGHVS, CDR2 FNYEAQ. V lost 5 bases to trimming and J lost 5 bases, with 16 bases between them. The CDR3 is CASSPRTSRDQPQHF. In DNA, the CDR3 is TGTGCCAGCAGCCCGAGGACATCCCGGGATCAGCCCCAGCATTTT.

The CDR3 region is CASSYTSGSRNEQFF. The CDR3, as DNA: TGTGCCAGCAGCTATACTAGCGGGAGTAGAAATGAGCAGTTCTTC. V and J are TRBV11-2 and TRBJ2-1; TRBD2 agrees at 11 bases. The CDR3 extends over 15 amino acids. The V gene's germline CDR1 is SGHAT and CDR2 FQNNGV. V lost 4 bases to trimming and J lost 7 bases; unmatched junction nucleotides: 6.

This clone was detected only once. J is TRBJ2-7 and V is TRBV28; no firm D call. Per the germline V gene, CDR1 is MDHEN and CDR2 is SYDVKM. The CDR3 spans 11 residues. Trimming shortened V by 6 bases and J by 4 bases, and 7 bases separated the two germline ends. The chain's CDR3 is CASSFIYEQYF. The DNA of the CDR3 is TGTGCCAGCAGCTTTATTTACGAGCAGTACTTC.

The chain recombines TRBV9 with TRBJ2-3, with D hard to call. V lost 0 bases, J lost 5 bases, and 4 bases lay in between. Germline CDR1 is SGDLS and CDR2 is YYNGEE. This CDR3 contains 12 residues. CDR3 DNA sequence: TGTGCCAGCAGCGTAGAGGGAGATACGCAGTATTTT. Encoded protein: CASSVEGDTQYF.

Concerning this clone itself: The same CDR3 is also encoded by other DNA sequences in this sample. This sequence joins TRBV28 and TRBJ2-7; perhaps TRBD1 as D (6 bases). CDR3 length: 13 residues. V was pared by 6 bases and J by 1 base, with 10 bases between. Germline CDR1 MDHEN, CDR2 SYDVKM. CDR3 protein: CASSLTGSYEQYF. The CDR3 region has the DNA TGTGCCAGCAGCCTGACAGGATCCTACGAGCAGTACTTC.

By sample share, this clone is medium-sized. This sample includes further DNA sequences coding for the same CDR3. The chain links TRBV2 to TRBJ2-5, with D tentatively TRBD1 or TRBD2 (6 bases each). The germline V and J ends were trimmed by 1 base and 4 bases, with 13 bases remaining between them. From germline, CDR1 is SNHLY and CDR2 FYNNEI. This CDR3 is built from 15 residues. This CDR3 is CASSEGGGGLETQYF. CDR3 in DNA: TGTGCCAGCAGTGAAGGGGGTGGGGGGCTAGAGACCCAGTACTTC.

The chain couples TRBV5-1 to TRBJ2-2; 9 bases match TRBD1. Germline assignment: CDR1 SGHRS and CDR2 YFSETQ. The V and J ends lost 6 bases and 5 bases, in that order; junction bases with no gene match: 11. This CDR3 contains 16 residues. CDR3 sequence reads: CASTLGTGWRTGELFF. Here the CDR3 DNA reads TGCGCCAGCACCCTCGGGACAGGGTGGCGGACCGGGGAGCTGTTTTTT.

The CDR3 reads CASSPGGTLEETQYF. The CDR3 DNA reads as TGTGCCAGCAGCCCCGGGGGCACTCTCGAGGAGACCCAGTACTTC. The chain joins TRBV5-4 to TRBJ2-5, with D perhaps matching TRBD1 or TRBD2 (6 bases each). The V end lost 4 bases, the J end lost 5 bases, and 18 bases lay between the germline ends. The germline V gene has CDR1 SGHNT and CDR2 YYREEE (reference sequence). The CDR3 extends over 15 amino acids.

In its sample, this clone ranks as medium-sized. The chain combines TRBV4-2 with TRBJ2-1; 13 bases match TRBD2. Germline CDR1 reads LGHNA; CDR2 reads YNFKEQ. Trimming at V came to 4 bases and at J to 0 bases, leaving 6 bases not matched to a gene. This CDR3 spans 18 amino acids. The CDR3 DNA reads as TGTGCCAGCAGCCCGGGACTAGCGGGACCAAGCTCCTACAATGAGCAGTTCTTC. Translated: CASSPGLAGPSSYNEQFF.